Presented here are 21 T cell receptor beta chains from one specimen sequenced in a study of OX40 agonist ivuxolimab in advanced cancers. Libraries were prepared by immunoSEQ multiplex PCR; TCRdb keeps only in-frame clonotypes and omits some of them. The table shows 9,500 to 14,000 clones, with roughly four fifths occurring only once. The source was CD4+ or CD8+ T cells sorted from blood, collected in a trial of the OX40 agonist ivuxolimab. These TCRs come from an adult with an advanced solid tumor such as melanoma, head and neck, liver or kidney cancer.

V gene TRBV6-1 combines with J gene TRBJ1-3; unclear D gene. V lost 7 bases and J lost 7, with 8 bases in between. The CDR3 sequence is 11 residues long. Germline loops: CDR1 MNHNS, CDR2 SASEGT. The CDR3 sequence: CASTKTNTIYF. As DNA, the CDR3 is TGTGCCAGCACCAAGACGAACACCATATATTTT.

A few counts support this clone. The chain combines TRBV9 with TRBJ1-2; D gene ambiguous. The germline V gene has CDR1 SGDLS and CDR2 YYNGEE. V shed 0 bases and J shed 3 bases, with 12 bases lying between them. CDR3 size: 15 residues. In nucleotides, the CDR3 is TGTGCCAGCAGCGTAGAAGGGCATAACTACTATGGCTACACCTTC. As protein: CASSVEGHNYYGYTF. Using reference TRBV9 and TRBJ1-2 for the parts outside the CDR3, the full variable domain is DSGVTQTPKHLITATGQRVTLRCSPRSGDLSVYWYQQSLDQGLQFLIQYYNGEERAKGNILERFSAQQFPDLHSELNLSSLELGDSALYFCASSVEGHNYYGYTFGSGTRLTVV.

The gene calls are TRBV11-2 and TRBJ2-7; unclear D gene. CDR1 is SGHAT and CDR2 is FQNNGV in the germline V gene. The CDR3 totals 13 residues. Trimming removed 1 base from V and 3 bases from J, with 7 bases in between. Here the CDR3 reads CASSLGPFYEQYF. The CDR3 nucleotides read TGTGCCAGCAGCTTAGGACCGTTCTACGAGCAGTACTTC.

The chain carries TRBV27 and TRBJ1-1; D possibly corresponds to TRBD1 (6 bases). This CDR3 comprises 14 residues. Per the germline V gene, CDR1 is MNHEY and CDR2 is SMNVEV (reference sequence). V dropped 5 bases and J dropped 5 bases, with 15 bases sitting between them. The CDR3 here is CASSLTGVGTEAFF. CDR3 coding DNA: TGTGCCAGCAGTCTGACAGGAGTCGGAACTGAAGCTTTCTTT.

The chain combines TRBV27 with TRBJ1-1; maybe TRBD1 (5 bases). The CDR3 is made up of 13 amino acids. Trimming pared 4 bases from V and 7 bases from J, leaving 13 bases between. Germline loops: CDR1 MNHEY, CDR2 SMNVEV (reference sequence). CDR3 sequence: CASSWKGTVEAFF. CDR3 bases: TGTGCCAGCAGTTGGAAGGGGACGGTTGAAGCTTTCTTT.

The chain links TRBV2 to TRBJ2-1, with TRBD2 identical over 13 bases. The CDR3 runs 14 residues. V lost 6 bases and J lost 5; bases outside the gene matches: 1. The germline V gene has CDR1 SNHLY and CDR2 FYNNEI. The CDR3 DNA reads TGTGCCAGCAGCGGACTAGCGGGAGACAATGAGCAGTTCTTC. It encodes CASSGLAGDNEQFF.

By its share, this clone is medium-sized. V is TRBV6-4 and J is TRBJ2-1, with 12 bases aligning to TRBD1. The length of the CDR3 is 14 residues. V lost 6 bases and J lost 8; bases outside the gene matches: 5. CDR1 and CDR2 from the germline V gene are MRHNA and SNTAGT. The DNA for the CDR3 is TGTGCCAGCAGCCCCGGGACAGGGGGCTATGAGCAGTTCTTC. Encoded protein: CASSPGTGGYEQFF.

This chain uses TRBV6-6 with TRBJ1-1; no clear D gene. This CDR3 is 12 amino acids long. Germline CDR1 MNHNY, CDR2 SVGAGI (reference sequence). Between the trimmed V and J ends, which lost 2 bases and 5 bases, there was a span of 6 bases. The CDR3 spells CASSYERTEAFF. DNA for the CDR3: TGTGCCAGCAGTTACGAGAGAACTGAAGCTTTCTTT.

The J gene is TRBJ1-3, the V gene TRBV6-5; D ambiguous. Trimming removed 4 bases at V and 2 bases at J, with 9 bases between. There are 14 residues in the CDR3. CDR1 MNHEY and CDR2 SVGAGI come from the germline V gene. CDR3 sequence reads: CASSFRIAGNTIYF. The CDR3 DNA follows: TGTGCCAGCAGTTTCCGGATCGCTGGAAACACCATATATTTT.

The J gene is TRBJ2-7, the V gene TRBV5-6; 8 bases line up with TRBD1. This CDR3 has 15 amino acids. In germline, CDR1 is SGHDT, CDR2 YYEEEE. Trimming removed 3 bases from V and 3 bases from J; junction bases left unmatched: 8. The DNA for the CDR3 is TGTGCCAGCAGCTCCCACGGACAGGGAGACTACGAGCAGTACTTC. Translating it yields CASSSHGQGDYEQYF.

The rearrangement uses TRBV6-6 and TRBJ2-5; TRBD1 matches at 10 bases. The V gene end was trimmed by 6 bases and the J gene end by 5 bases; junction bases not matched to a gene: 9. The CDR3 contains 15 residues. CDR1 and CDR2 from the germline V gene are MNHNY and SVGAGI (reference sequence). The CDR3 region is CASSRGQGGLETQYF. The CDR3 nucleotides are TGTGCCAGCAGCCGTGGACAGGGGGGATTGGAGACCCAGTACTTC.

The chain has TRBV28 and TRBJ1-2; D is perhaps TRBD1 (6 bases). The CDR3 loop spans 13 amino acids. V lost 2 bases and J lost 6, with 10 bases in between. Germline V gene data show CDR1 as MDHEN and CDR2 as SYDVKM. The CDR3 here is CASSLGGGDGYTF. The CDR3 nucleotides read TGTGCCAGCAGTTTAGGGGGCGGGGATGGCTACACCTTC.

This clone counts as medium-sized. This rearrangement joins TRBV6-1 to TRBJ2-4, with 11 nucleotides matching TRBD1. This CDR3 spans 17 amino acids. Germline values: CDR1 MNHNS, CDR2 SASEGT. Trimming took 2 bases from V and 3 from J; bases not matched to a gene: 6. CDR3 nucleotides: TGTGCCAGCAGTGAATCGGGACAGGGGGGCCACAAAAACATTCAGTACTTC. It is translated as CASSESGQGGHKNIQYF.

V gene TRBV5-5 combines with J gene TRBJ2-6; D is unresolved. The CDR3 contains 14 residues. Germline CDR1 reads SGHKS; CDR2 reads YYEKEE (reference sequence). The germline V and J ends were trimmed by 7 bases and 2 bases, with 10 bases remaining between them. DNA for the CDR3: TGTGCCAGCCTAGGATTGACTGGGGCCAACGTCCTGACTTTC. Encoded protein: CASLGLTGANVLTF. Combining the CDR3 with reference TRBV5-5 and TRBJ2-6 gives the whole variable domain DAGVTQSPTHLIKTRGQQVTLRCSPISGHKSVSWYQQVLGQGPQFIFQYYEKEERGRGNFPDRFSARQFPNYSSELNVNALLLGDSALYLCASLGLTGANVLTFGAGSRLTVL.

The chain carries TRBV12-1 and TRBJ2-7; TRBD2 was called by the table and not checked on the DNA. TRBV12-1 is shown as a pseudogene. This CDR3 has 14 residues. The CDR3 sequence is CASSPQAGIYEQYF. For the CDR3, the DNA is TGTGCCAGCAGCCCCCAAGCGGGTATCTACGAGCAGTACTTC.

This chain links TRBV7-9 with TRBJ2-7; 8 bases fit TRBD2. V dropped 1 base and J dropped 6; count of bases not matched to a gene: 8. CDR1 is SEHNR, CDR2 FQNEAQ, per germline (reference sequence). The CDR3 totals 15 residues. Here the CDR3 DNA reads TGTGCCAGCAGCTTAGAGGTACGGGAGGGCCTCGAGCAGTACTTC. Protein product: CASSLEVREGLEQYF.

V usage is TRBV10-3 and J usage is TRBJ2-2; D might be TRBD2 (5 bases). Per the germline V gene, CDR1 is ENHRY and CDR2 is SYGVKD. Trimming removed 2 bases from V and 6 bases from J, with 13 bases in between. The CDR3 totals 15 residues. CDR3 DNA sequence: TGTGCCATCAGTGAGGCTAGCCTCGTTTCCGGGGAGCTGTTTTTT. This encodes CAISEASLVSGELFF.

The chain joins TRBV7-8 to TRBJ1-5; a possible D gene is TRBD1 (5 bases). The CDR3 has 16 amino acids. CDR1 and CDR2 from the germline V gene are SGHVS and FQNEAQ. The V end lost 6 bases, the J end lost 0 bases, and 15 bases lay between the germline ends. The CDR3 here is CASSSPGDYSNQPQHF. The DNA of the CDR3 is TGTGCCAGCAGTAGCCCGGGGGATTATAGCAATCAGCCCCAGCATTTT. The variable domain in full, completed from reference TRBV7-8 and TRBJ1-5, reads GAGVSQSPRYKVAKRGQDVALRCDPISGHVSLFWYQQALGQGPEFLTYFQNEAQLDKSGLPSDRFFAERPEGSVSTLKIQRTQQEDSAVYLCASSSPGDYSNQPQHFGDGTRLSIL.

The chain combines TRBV11-2 with TRBJ1-2; a weak D match, TRBD1 (5 bases). The CDR3 consists of 15 residues. V lost 4 bases to trimming and J lost 2 bases, with 14 bases between them. Germline assignment: CDR1 SGHAT and CDR2 FQNNGV. The chain's CDR3 is CASSYSVGANYGYTF. CDR3 DNA: TGTGCCAGCAGCTATTCGGTAGGGGCCAACTATGGCTACACCTTC. The full variable domain, with the rest looked up from reference TRBV11-2 and TRBJ1-2, is EAGVAQSPRYKIIEKRQSVAFWCNPISGHATLYWYQQILGQGPKLLIQFQNNGVVDDSQLPKDRFSAERLKGVDSTLKIQPAKLEDSAVYLCASSYSVGANYGYTFGSGTRLTVV.

This chain uses TRBV4-1 with TRBJ2-1; D not resolved. V was trimmed by 0 bases and J by 4 bases, leaving 10 bases between them. The CDR3 sequence is 15 residues long. Germline V gene lookup returns CDR1 MGHRA and CDR2 YSYEKL. DNA of the CDR3: TGCGCCAGCAGCCAAGATAATCCAGGTTACAATGAGCAGTTCTTC. Its protein product is CASSQDNPGYNEQFF.

Relative to its sample, this clone is medium-sized. The CDR3 spells CASSPYRVQNTEAFF. In DNA, the CDR3 is TGTGCCAGCAGCCCTTACAGGGTCCAGAACACTGAAGCTTTCTTT. The chain links TRBV5-5 to TRBJ1-1; D is perhaps TRBD1 (6 bases). The ends were cut back, 4 bases at V and 1 base at J, with 14 bases in the middle. Germline lookup yields CDR1 SGHKS and CDR2 YYEKEE (reference sequence). The length of the CDR3 is 15 residues.